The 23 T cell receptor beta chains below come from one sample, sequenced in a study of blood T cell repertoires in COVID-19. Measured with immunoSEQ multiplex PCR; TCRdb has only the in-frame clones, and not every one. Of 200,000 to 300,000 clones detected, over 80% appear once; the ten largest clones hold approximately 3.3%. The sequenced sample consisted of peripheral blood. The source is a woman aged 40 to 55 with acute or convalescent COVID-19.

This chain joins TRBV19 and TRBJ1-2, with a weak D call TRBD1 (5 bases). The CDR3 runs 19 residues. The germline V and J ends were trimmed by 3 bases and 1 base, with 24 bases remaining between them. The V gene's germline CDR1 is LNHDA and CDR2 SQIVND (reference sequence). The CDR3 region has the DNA TGTGCCAGTAGTATTTCACAGGACAAACTTATCCTACTTAACTATGGCTACACCTTC. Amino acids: CASSISQDKLILLNYGYTF. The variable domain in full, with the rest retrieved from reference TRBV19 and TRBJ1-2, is DGGITQSPKYLFRKEGQNVTLSCEQNLNHDAMYWYRQDPGQGLRLIYYSQIVNDFQKGDIAEGYSVSREKKESFPLTVTSAQKNPTAFYLCASSISQDKLILLNYGYTFGSGTRLTVV.

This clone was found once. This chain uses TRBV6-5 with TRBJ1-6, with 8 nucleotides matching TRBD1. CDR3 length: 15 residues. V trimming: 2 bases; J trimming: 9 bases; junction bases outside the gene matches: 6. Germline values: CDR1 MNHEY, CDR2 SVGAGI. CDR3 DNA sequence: TGTGCCAGCAGTTACACCGGGACAGGACTTTCACCCCTCCACTTT. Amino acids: CASSYTGTGLSPLHF.

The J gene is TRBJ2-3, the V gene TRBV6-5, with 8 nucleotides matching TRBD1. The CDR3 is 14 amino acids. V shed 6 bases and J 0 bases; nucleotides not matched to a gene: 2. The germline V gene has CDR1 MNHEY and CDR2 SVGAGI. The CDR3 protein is CASSRTGSTDTQYF. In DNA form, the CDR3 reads TGTGCCAGCAGCCGGACAGGGAGCACAGATACGCAGTATTTT.

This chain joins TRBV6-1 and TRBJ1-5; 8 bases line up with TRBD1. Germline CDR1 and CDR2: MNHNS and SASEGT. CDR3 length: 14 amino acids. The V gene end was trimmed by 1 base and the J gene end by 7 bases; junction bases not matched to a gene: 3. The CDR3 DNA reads TGTGCCAGCAGTGAAGGACAGGGGATCCAGCCCCAGCATTTT. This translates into CASSEGQGIQPQHF.

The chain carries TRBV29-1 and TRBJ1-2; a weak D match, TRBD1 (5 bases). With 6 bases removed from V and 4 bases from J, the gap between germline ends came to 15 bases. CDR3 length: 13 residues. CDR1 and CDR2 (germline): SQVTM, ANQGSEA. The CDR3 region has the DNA TGCAGCGTCTCAAACCGGGGGTCCTATGGCTACACCTTC. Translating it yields CSVSNRGSYGYTF.

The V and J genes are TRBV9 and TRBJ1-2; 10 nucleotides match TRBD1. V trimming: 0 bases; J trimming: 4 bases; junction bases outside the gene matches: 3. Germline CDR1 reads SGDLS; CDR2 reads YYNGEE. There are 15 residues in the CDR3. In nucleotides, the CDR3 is TGTGCCAGCAGCGTAGGGACAGGGGGGTTCTATGGCTACACCTTC. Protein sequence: CASSVGTGGFYGYTF. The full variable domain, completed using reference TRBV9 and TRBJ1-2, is DSGVTQTPKHLITATGQRVTLRCSPRSGDLSVYWYQQSLDQGLQFLIQYYNGEERAKGNILERFSAQQFPDLHSELNLSSLELGDSALYFCASSVGTGGFYGYTFGSGTRLTVV.

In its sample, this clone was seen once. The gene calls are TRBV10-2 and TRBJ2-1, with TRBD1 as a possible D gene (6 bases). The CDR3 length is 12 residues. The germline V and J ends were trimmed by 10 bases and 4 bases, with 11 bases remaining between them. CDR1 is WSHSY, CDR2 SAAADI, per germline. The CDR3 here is CATLQGYNEQFF. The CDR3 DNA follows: TGCGCCACTTTACAGGGATACAATGAGCAGTTCTTC.

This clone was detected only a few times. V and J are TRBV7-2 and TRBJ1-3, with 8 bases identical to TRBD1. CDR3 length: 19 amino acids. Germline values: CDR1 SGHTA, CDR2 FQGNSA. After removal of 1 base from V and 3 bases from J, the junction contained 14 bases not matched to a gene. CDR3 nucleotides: TGTGCCAGCAGCTTAGGGCTGGGGCAGGGGGCATTGGGTGGAAACACCATATATTTT. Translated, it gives CASSLGLGQGALGGNTIYF.

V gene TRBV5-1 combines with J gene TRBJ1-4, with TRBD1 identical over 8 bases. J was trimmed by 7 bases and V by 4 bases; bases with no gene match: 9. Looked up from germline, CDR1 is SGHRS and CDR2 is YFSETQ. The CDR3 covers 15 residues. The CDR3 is CASSVAGTGTEKLFF. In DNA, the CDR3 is TGCGCCAGCAGCGTAGCCGGGACAGGCACTGAAAAACTGTTTTTT.

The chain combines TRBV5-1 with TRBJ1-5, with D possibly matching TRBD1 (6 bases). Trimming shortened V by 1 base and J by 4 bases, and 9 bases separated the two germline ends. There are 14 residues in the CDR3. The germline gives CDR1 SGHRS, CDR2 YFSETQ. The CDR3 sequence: CASSLTGSNQPQHF. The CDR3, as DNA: TGCGCCAGCAGCTTGACAGGGTCAAATCAGCCCCAGCATTTT.

The CDR3 bases are TGTGCCAGCAGTTACTCTTCGACAGGGAAGAACTATGGCTACACCTTC. Its translation: CASSYSSTGKNYGYTF. V is TRBV6-5 and J is TRBJ1-2; the match to TRBD1 covers 7 bases. J was trimmed by 2 bases and V by 0 bases; bases with no gene match: 6. Germline CDR1 MNHEY, CDR2 SVGAGI. The CDR3 has 16 amino acids.

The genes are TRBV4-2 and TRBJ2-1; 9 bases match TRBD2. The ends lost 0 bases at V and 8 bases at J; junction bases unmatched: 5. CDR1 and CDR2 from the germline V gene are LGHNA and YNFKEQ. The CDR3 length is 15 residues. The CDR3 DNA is TGTGCCAGCAGCCAAGATCGGCGGGGGGGCGATGAGCAGTTCTTC. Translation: CASSQDRRGGDEQFF.

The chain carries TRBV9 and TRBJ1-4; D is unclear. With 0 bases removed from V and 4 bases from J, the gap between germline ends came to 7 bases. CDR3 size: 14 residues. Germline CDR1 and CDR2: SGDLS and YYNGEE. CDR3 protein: CASSVGVNNEKLFF. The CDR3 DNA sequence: TGTGCCAGCAGCGTAGGAGTAAATAATGAAAAACTGTTTTTT. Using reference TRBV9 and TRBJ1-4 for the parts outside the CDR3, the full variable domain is DSGVTQTPKHLITATGQRVTLRCSPRSGDLSVYWYQQSLDQGLQFLIQYYNGEERAKGNILERFSAQQFPDLHSELNLSSLELGDSALYFCASSVGVNNEKLFFGSGTQLSVL.

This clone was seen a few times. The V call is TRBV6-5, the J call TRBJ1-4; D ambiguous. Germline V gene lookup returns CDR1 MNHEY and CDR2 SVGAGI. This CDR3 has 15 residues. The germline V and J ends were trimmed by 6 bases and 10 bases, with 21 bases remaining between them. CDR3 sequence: CASRAKRAVAGKLFF. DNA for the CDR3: TGTGCCAGCAGAGCAAAGAGGGCGGTAGCCGGAAAACTGTTTTTT.

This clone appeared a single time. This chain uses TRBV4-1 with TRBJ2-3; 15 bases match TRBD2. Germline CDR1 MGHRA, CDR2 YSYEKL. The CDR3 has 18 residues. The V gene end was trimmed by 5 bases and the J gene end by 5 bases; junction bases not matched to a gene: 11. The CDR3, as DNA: TGCGCCAGCAGCGTCGAAGGACCGGGACTAGCGGGGGGAGATACGCAGTATTTT. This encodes CASSVEGPGLAGGDTQYF.

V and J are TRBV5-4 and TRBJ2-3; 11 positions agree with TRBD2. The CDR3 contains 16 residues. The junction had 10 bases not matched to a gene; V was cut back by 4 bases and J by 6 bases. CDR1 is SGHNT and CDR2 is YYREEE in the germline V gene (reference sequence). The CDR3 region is CASSPGASGGSDTQYF. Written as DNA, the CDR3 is TGTGCCAGCAGCCCAGGGGCTAGCGGGGGGTCGGATACGCAGTATTTT.

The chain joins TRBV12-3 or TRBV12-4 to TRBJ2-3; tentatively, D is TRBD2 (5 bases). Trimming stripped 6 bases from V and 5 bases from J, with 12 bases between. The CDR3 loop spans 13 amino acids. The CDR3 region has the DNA TGTGCCAGCAGCCCCCGTCGGGGAGATACGCAGTATTTT. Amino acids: CASSPRRGDTQYF.

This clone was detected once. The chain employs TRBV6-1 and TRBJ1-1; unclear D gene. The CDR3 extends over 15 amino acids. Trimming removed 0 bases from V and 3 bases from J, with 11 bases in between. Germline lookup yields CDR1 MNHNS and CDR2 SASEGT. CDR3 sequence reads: CASSEASPGYTEAFF. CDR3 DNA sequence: TGTGCCAGCAGTGAAGCTAGTCCCGGGTACACTGAAGCTTTCTTT.

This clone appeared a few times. CDR3: CASSARERANYGYTF. The DNA of the CDR3 is TGTGCCAGCAGCGCGCGGGAAAGAGCTAACTATGGCTACACCTTC. The rearrangement links TRBV9 to TRBJ1-2; D call uncertain. CDR1 and CDR2 (germline): SGDLS, YYNGEE. Deletions cut 3 bases from V and 0 bases from J, with 12 bases between. CDR3 size: 15 residues.

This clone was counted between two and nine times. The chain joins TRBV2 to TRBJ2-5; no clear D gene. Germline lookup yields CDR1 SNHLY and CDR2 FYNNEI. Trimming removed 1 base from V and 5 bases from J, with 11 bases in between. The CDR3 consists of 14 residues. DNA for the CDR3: TGTGCCAGCAGTGAAGTTTGGTCCGGGGAGACCCAGTACTTC. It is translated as CASSEVWSGETQYF.

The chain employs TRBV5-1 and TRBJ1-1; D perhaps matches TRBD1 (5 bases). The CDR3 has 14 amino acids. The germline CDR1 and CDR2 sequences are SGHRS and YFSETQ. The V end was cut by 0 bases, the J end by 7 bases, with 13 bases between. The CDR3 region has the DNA TGCGCCAGCAGCTTGGTAGGGGAAAGGGGTGAAGCTTTCTTT. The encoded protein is CASSLVGERGEAFF.

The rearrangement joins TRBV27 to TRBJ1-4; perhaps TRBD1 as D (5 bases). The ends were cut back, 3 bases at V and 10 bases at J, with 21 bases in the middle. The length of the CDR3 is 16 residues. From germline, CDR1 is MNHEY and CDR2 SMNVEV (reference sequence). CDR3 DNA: TGTGCCAGCAGTTTCCAGCGTGCGGGGACTTCACGAAAACTGTTTTTT. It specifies CASSFQRAGTSRKLFF. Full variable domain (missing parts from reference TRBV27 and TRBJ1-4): EAQVTQNPRYLITVTGKKLTVTCSQNMNHEYMSWYRQDPGLGLRQIYYSMNVEVTDKGDVPEGYKVSRKEKRNFPLILESPSPNQTSLYFCASSFQRAGTSRKLFFGSGTQLSVL.

CDR3 DNA: TGTGCCAGCAGCCAAGAAGCGGGACTAGCGGGGATTCAGTTCTTC. Protein product: CASSQEAGLAGIQFF. The J gene is TRBJ2-1, the V gene TRBV4-2; 13 bases agree with TRBD2. The CDR3 consists of 15 residues. CDR1 and CDR2 (germline): LGHNA, YNFKEQ. J gave up 13 bases and V 0 bases, and 6 bases lay outside the gene matches.